Following are 11 T cell receptor beta chains from one sample sequenced in a study of cytomegalovirus exposure and HLA in healthy donors (dated by TCRdb to 2016 to 2017). The library was made by the immunoSEQ multiplex PCR assay. The multiplex PCR relied on a mix of 60 forward primers for TCR Vbeta segments and 13 reverse primers for TCR Jbeta segments. The table comes from immuneACCESS by way of TCRdb, which keeps in-frame sequences with V and J called. Part of the clones is missing from these tables; in studies checked, under half for an unresolved V gene and the rest for unknown reasons. The sample table records 110,000 or so clones; around 70% of these occur just once. The top ten clonotypes cover approximately 5.4% of the sample. The sample consisted of PBMCs. Receptors were obtained from a woman aged 70 to 79 in good health and CMV-seropositive.

The chain uses TRBV2 and TRBJ2-7; 10 bases line up with TRBD2. The CDR3 runs to 15 residues. Germline values: CDR1 SNHLY, CDR2 FYNNEI. V shed 3 bases, J shed 6 bases, and the junction held 8 bases outside the gene matches. The CDR3 nucleotides are TGTGCCAGCAGTGAGGAGCGGGGGGGCCAGGTCGAGCAGTACTTC. Translating it yields CASSEERGGQVEQYF.

The chain couples TRBV2 to TRBJ1-3, with a weak D call TRBD1 (6 bases). The V end was cut by 8 bases, the J end by 2 bases, with 13 bases between. Germline V gene data show CDR1 as SNHLY and CDR2 as FYNNEI. This CDR3 contains 14 residues. The CDR3 loop is CASLESGAGNTIYF. CDR3 coding DNA: TGTGCCAGCTTGGAGTCAGGGGCTGGAAACACCATATATTTT.

This clone appeared a single time. The chain employs TRBV15 and TRBJ2-7; TRBD2 matches at 10 bases. The CDR3 is 13 amino acids. V shed 8 bases, J shed 3 bases, and the junction held 4 bases outside the gene matches. Germline V CDR1 and CDR2: LNHNV, YYDKDF (reference sequence). CDR3 sequence reads: CATSTSGNYEQYF. In DNA, the CDR3 is TGTGCCACCTCAACTAGCGGGAACTACGAGCAGTACTTC.

The genes are TRBV11-2 and TRBJ2-5; 11 nucleotides line up with TRBD2. CDR1 and CDR2 (germline): SGHAT, FQNNGV. The CDR3 covers 14 residues. The junction had 1 base not matched to a gene; V was cut back by 5 bases and J by 2 bases. CDR3 sequence (DNA): TGTGCCAGCAGCCGACTAGCGGGGCAAGAGACCCAGTACTTC. Amino acid sequence: CASSRLAGQETQYF.

V gene TRBV7-2 combines with J gene TRBJ2-1; D gene uncertain. The CDR3 sequence is 12 residues long. Deletions cut 5 bases from V and 6 bases from J, with 8 bases between. CDR1 SGHTA and CDR2 FQGNSA come from the germline V gene. DNA of the CDR3: TGTGCCAGCAGCCTATTGGTCAATGAGCAGTTCTTC. This translates into CASSLLVNEQFF.

The chain couples TRBV7-2 to TRBJ1-1, with 7 bases aligning to TRBD1. CDR3 length: 14 residues. CDR1 is SGHTA, CDR2 FQGNSA, per germline. Trimming removed 5 bases from V and 1 base from J; junction bases left unmatched: 4. The CDR3 loop reads CASSPWTGNTEAFF. The CDR3 DNA sequence: TGTGCCAGCAGCCCTTGGACAGGGAACACTGAAGCTTTCTTT. Full variable domain (rest looked up from reference TRBV7-2 and TRBJ1-1): GAGVSQSPSNKVTEKGKDVELRCDPISGHTALYWYRQSLGQGLEFLIYFQGNSAPDKSGLPSDRFSAERTGGSVSTLTIQRTQQEDSAVYLCASSPWTGNTEAFFGQGTRLTVV.

The chain couples TRBV30 to TRBJ1-5; D might be TRBD1 (5 bases). The CDR3 consists of 15 residues. Germline V CDR1 and CDR2: GTSNPN, SVGIG (reference sequence). The ends were cut back, 1 base at V and 0 bases at J, with 10 bases in the middle. CDR3 residues: CAWSAGTYSNQPQHF. The CDR3 DNA is TGTGCCTGGAGTGCAGGGACTTATAGCAATCAGCCCCAGCATTTT.

The chain joins TRBV7-9 to TRBJ1-2; 10 nucleotides line up with TRBD1. This CDR3 spans 14 amino acids. CDR1 and CDR2 from the germline V gene are SEHNR and FQNEAQ (reference sequence). V lost 3 bases and J lost 6; bases outside the gene matches: 4. The DNA of the CDR3 is TGTGCCAGCAGCTTTCTCGGACAGGGGGATGGCTACACCTTC. Protein product: CASSFLGQGDGYTF.

This rearrangement joins TRBV18 to TRBJ2-4, with 9 bases aligning to TRBD1. Unmatched junction bases numbered 4, after V lost 3 bases and J lost 7 bases. Germline V lookup: CDR1 KGHSH, CDR2 LQKENI. This CDR3 is built from 14 residues. CDR3 bases: TGTGCCAGCTCACCCGGGGGACAGGGCAACATTCAGTACTTC. Its protein is CASSPGGQGNIQYF.

The V gene is TRBV7-8, the J gene TRBJ1-1; 8 nucleotides agree with TRBD1. This CDR3 has 13 amino acids. In germline, CDR1 is SGHVS, CDR2 FQNEAQ. Trimming removed 3 bases from V and 6 bases from J; junction bases left unmatched: 3. The CDR3 is CASSLTGEAEAFF. The CDR3 region has the DNA TGTGCCAGCAGCTTGACAGGGGAAGCTGAAGCTTTCTTT.

The V call is TRBV7-2, the J call TRBJ2-5, with 9 bases fitting TRBD2. Germline-derived CDR1 and CDR2 are SGHTA and FQGNSA. The CDR3 loop spans 16 amino acids. V lost 0 bases, J lost 1 base, and 3 bases stayed unmatched. In DNA, the CDR3 is TGTGCCAGCAGCTTAGCTAGCGGGGGCCCCCAAGAGACCCAGTACTTC. This encodes CASSLASGGPQETQYF.